Presented here are 16 T cell receptor beta chains from one specimen sequenced in a study of blood T cells in healthy people across ages. Sample-barcoded 5' priming and a J-beta primer mix drove a second PCR of roughly 7 to 11 cycles. TCRdb processed the 5' RACE reads anew with MiXCR; each CDR3 protein has one entry. Seen here are more than 700,000 distinct CDR3 sequences, about 48% observed once, and the top ten hold 40% to 50%. What was sequenced was blood. Receptors originate from an elderly man in good health.

The chain carries TRBV6-1 and TRBJ1-5; D not resolved. Trimming stripped 3 bases from V and 5 bases from J, with 8 bases between. The CDR3 extends over 13 amino acids. Germline V gene sequence: CDR1 MNHNS, CDR2 SASEGT. The CDR3 bases are TGTGCCAGCAGTGAGACGAGGGATCAGCCCCAGCATTTT. It specifies CASSETRDQPQHF.

This clonotype was observed many times. The chain recombines TRBV10-3 with TRBJ2-5, with 15 bases aligning to TRBD2. The J segment lost 1 base and the V segment lost 3 bases, leaving 3 bases of the junction unmatched. The CDR3 is made up of 17 amino acids. Per the germline V gene, CDR1 is ENHRY and CDR2 is SYGVKD. CDR3 region: CAISDPGLAGGQETQYF. The DNA for the CDR3 is TGTGCCATCAGTGACCCGGGACTAGCGGGAGGCCAAGAGACCCAGTACTTC.

This clonotype was seen a handful of times. The V gene is TRBV12-3 or TRBV12-4, the J gene TRBJ2-5; D perhaps matches TRBD2 (6 bases). The J call may be mistaken, given a closer DNA end match to TRBJ2-7. The CDR3 sequence is 12 residues long. The CDR3: CASSLGGLEQYF. In DNA form, the CDR3 reads TGTGCCAGCAGTTTAGGGGGACTCGAGCAGTACTTC.

Concerning this clonotype: An end of the junction does not agree with germline; a read error may underlie this. This sequence joins TRBV11-3 and TRBJ2-3, with D unresolved. Germline CDR1 and CDR2: SGHNT and YENEEA. The CDR3 totals 14 residues. The CDR3 DNA is TGTGCCGGCAGCCCATCCCCCCGTGTTGATACGCAGTATTTT. This gives the protein CAGSPSPRVDTQYF.

The chain links TRBV18 to TRBJ2-7; possible D gene TRBD1, 5 bases. V was trimmed by 3 bases and J by 6 bases, leaving 15 bases between them. The CDR3 consists of 14 residues. Germline V CDR1 and CDR2: KGHSH, LQKENI. CDR3 DNA sequence: TGTGCCAGCTCACCGATCGACCAGGGATCCGAGCAGTACTTC. Translated, it gives CASSPIDQGSEQYF.

The DNA of the CDR3 is TGTGCCAGCAGTTACTCCCGGCTAGCGGGAGGGACTCAAGAGACCCAGTACTTC. It is translated as CASSYSRLAGGTQETQYF. The chain is built from TRBV6-5 and TRBJ2-5; 12 bases fit TRBD2. The CDR3 spans 18 residues. From germline, CDR1 is MNHEY and CDR2 SVGAGI. Trimming cost V 0 bases and J 2 bases; bases outside gene matches: 7.

This chain links TRBV11-2 with TRBJ2-2, with a weak D call TRBD1 (5 bases). This CDR3 is built from 16 residues. Germline-derived CDR1 and CDR2 are SGHAT and FQNNGV. V was shortened by 5 bases and J by 0 bases, with 13 bases between the two germline ends. The CDR3 DNA sequence: TGTGCCAGCAGCCCCAGGACAACTGCGAACACCGGGGAGCTGTTTTTT. It codes for CASSPRTTANTGELFF.

The V call is TRBV6-1, the J call TRBJ2-7; 9 nucleotides agree with TRBD1. Gene TRBJ2-5 matches the end of the DNA better, so the J call may be wrong. The germline V gene encodes CDR1 MNHNS and CDR2 SASEGT. The CDR3 has 14 residues. CDR3 coding DNA: TGTGCCAGCACAATACAGGGGGCCGGAGAGACCCAGTACTTC. Translation: CASTIQGAGETQYF.

The rearrangement links TRBV5-1 to TRBJ2-7, with D perhaps being TRBD1 or TRBD2 (5 bases each). Per the germline V gene, CDR1 is SGHRS and CDR2 is YFSETQ. This CDR3 spans 17 amino acids. V dropped 3 bases and J dropped 0 bases, with 19 bases sitting between them. CDR3 sequence reads: CASSYSGAAASSYEQYF. CDR3 sequence (DNA): TGCGCCAGCAGCTACTCCGGGGCAGCGGCCTCCTCCTACGAGCAGTACTTC.

The chain has TRBV6-5 and TRBJ1-6; D is perhaps TRBD1 (5 bases). V was pared by 5 bases and J by 8 bases, with 13 bases between. Germline lookup yields CDR1 MNHEY and CDR2 SVGAGI. The CDR3 length is 14 residues. The CDR3 region is CASSDDPRDSPLHF. CDR3 DNA sequence: TGTGCCAGCAGTGATGACCCCAGGGATTCACCCCTCCACTTT.

V gene TRBV5-1 combines with J gene TRBJ2-7; D might be TRBD2 (5 bases). The CDR3 totals 15 residues. V was cut by 4 bases and J by 3 bases, with 17 bases left in between. From germline, CDR1 is SGHRS and CDR2 YFSETQ. The CDR3 region is CASSISGRAGYEQYF. The CDR3 DNA reads as TGCGCCAGCAGCATCTCTGGGAGAGCTGGCTACGAGCAGTACTTC.

The gene calls are TRBV20-1 and TRBJ2-5; 15 nucleotides align to TRBD2. The CDR3 has 19 residues. V shed 5 bases, J shed 1 base, and the junction held 14 bases outside the gene matches. Germline lookup yields CDR1 DFQATT and CDR2 SNEGSKA (reference sequence). The CDR3 nucleotides read TGCAGTGCTGATGCCGCCGGGACTAGCGGGAGGAACCGCCAAGAGACCCAGTACTTC. It codes for CSADAAGTSGRNRQETQYF.

This clonotype was observed a handful of times. The gene calls are TRBV7-2 and TRBJ2-7; 9 bases map to TRBD2. The CDR3 spans 15 residues. Per the germline V gene, CDR1 is SGHTA and CDR2 is FQGNSA. V trimming: 4 bases; J trimming: 3 bases; junction bases outside the gene matches: 7. CDR3 nucleotide sequence: TGTGCCAGCAGCTATACCGGGACTAGCAACTACGAGCAGTACTTC. Its protein is CASSYTGTSNYEQYF. Full variable domain (remainder filled in from reference TRBV7-2 and TRBJ2-7): GAGVSQSPSNKVTEKGKDVELRCDPISGHTALYWYRQSLGQGLEFLIYFQGNSAPDKSGLPSDRFSAERTGGSVSTLTIQRTQQEDSAVYLCASSYTGTSNYEQYFGPGTRLTVT.

This clonotype was found a few times. The V gene is TRBV3-1, the J gene TRBJ2-7, with D hard to call. The V and J ends lost 4 bases and 1 base respectively, with 11 bases between them. Germline CDR1 reads LGHDT; CDR2 reads YNNKEL (reference sequence). This CDR3 is 14 amino acids long. The CDR3 DNA is TGTGCCAGCAGCCTTTCGGGCGTTTCCTACGAGCAGTACTTC. Protein product: CASSLSGVSYEQYF.

This chain uses TRBV12-5 with TRBJ2-5; possibly TRBD2 for D (6 bases). The V gene's germline CDR1 is LGHNT and CDR2 FRNRAP. This CDR3 has 13 residues. V shed 5 bases and J shed 3 bases, with 10 bases lying between them. The CDR3 loop is CASGRDSEETQYF. Here the CDR3 DNA reads TGTGCTAGTGGTCGGGACTCCGAAGAGACCCAGTACTTC. Full variable domain (outside the CDR3, taken from reference TRBV12-5 and TRBJ2-5): DARVTQTPRHKVTEMGQEVTMRCQPILGHNTVFWYRQTMMQGLELLAYFRNRAPLDDSGMPKDRFSAEMPDATLATLKIQPSEPRDSAVYFCASGRDSEETQYFGPGTRLLVL.

The J gene is TRBJ1-2, the V gene TRBV4-1, with D possibly matching TRBD1 (5 bases). The germline V gene has CDR1 MGHRA and CDR2 YSYEKL. Trimming stripped 0 bases from V and 8 bases from J, with 16 bases between. This CDR3 contains 15 residues. CDR3 sequence: CASSQDHSGRDGYTF. CDR3 sequence (DNA): TGCGCCAGCAGCCAAGATCACTCGGGGCGGGACGGCTACACCTTC.